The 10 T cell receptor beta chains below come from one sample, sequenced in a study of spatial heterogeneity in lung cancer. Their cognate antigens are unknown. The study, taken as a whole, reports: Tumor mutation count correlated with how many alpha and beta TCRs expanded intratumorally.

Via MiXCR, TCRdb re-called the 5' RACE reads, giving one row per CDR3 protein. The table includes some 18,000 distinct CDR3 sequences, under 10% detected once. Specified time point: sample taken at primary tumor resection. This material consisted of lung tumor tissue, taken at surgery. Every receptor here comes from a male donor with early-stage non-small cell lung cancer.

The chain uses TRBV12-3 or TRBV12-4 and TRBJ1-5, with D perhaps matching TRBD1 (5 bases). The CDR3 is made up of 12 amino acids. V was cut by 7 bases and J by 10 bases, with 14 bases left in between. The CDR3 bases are TGTGCCAGCACCAGGGACCCGGGACCCCAGCATTTT. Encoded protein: CASTRDPGPQHF.

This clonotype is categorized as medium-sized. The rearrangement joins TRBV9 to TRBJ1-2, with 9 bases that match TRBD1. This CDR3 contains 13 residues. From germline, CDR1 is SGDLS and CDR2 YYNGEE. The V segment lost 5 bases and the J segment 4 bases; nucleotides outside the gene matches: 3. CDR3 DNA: TGTGCCAGCAGTCTGACAGGGGGCTATGGCTACACCTTC. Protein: CASSLTGGYGYTF.

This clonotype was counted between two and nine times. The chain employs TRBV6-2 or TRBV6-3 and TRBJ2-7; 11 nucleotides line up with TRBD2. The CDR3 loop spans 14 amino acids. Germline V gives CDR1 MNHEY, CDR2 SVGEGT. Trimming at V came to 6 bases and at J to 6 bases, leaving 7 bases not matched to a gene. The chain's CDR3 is CASRITSGGAEQYF. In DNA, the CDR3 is TGTGCCAGCAGAATCACTAGCGGGGGAGCCGAGCAGTACTTC.

CDR3 amino acids: CASSVYGRYEQYF. The CDR3 DNA reads TGTGCCAGCAGTGTCTATGGGAGGTACGAGCAGTACTTC. The rearrangement joins TRBV2 to TRBJ2-7; TRBD2 is a possible D gene (6 bases). Trimming shortened V by 4 bases and J by 4 bases, and 11 bases separated the two germline ends. CDR1 and CDR2 from the germline V gene are SNHLY and FYNNEI. CDR3 length: 13 residues.

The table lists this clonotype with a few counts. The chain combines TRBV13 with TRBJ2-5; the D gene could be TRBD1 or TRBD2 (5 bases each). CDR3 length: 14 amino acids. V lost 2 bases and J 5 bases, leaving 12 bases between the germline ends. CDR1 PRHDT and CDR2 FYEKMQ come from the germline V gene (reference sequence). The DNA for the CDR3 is TGTGCCAGCAGCTTACGCCAGGGCGGGGAGACCCAGTACTTC. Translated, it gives CASSLRQGGETQYF.

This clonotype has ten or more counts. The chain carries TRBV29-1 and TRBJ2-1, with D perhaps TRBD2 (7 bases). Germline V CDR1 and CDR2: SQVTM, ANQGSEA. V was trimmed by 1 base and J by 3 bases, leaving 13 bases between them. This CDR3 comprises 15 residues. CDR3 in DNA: TGCAGCGTTGAAGGGGGGGGGGCAGGCTACAATGAGCAGTTCTTC. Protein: CSVEGGGAGYNEQFF.

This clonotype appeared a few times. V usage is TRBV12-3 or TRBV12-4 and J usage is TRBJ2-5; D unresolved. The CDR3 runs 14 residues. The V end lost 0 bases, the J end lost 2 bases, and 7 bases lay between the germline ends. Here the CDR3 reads CASSLAIFQETQYF. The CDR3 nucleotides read TGTGCCAGCAGTTTAGCGATCTTTCAAGAGACCCAGTACTTC.

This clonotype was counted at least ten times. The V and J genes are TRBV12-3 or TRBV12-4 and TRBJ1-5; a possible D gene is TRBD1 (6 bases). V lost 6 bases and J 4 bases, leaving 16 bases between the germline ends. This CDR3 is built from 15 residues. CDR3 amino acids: CASRSGTSVNQPQHF. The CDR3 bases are TGTGCCAGCAGGTCCGGGACATCGGTTAATCAGCCCCAGCATTTT.

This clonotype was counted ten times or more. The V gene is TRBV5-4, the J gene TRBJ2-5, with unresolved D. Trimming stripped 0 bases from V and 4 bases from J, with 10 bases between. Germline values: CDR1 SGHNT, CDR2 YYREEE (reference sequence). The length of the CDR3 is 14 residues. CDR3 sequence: CASSLAISPETQYF. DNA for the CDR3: TGTGCCAGCAGCTTGGCGATTAGCCCAGAGACCCAGTACTTC.

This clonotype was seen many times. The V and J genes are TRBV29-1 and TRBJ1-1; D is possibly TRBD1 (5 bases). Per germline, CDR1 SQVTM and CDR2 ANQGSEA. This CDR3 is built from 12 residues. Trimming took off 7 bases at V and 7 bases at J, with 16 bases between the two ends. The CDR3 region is CSGQGAEREAFF. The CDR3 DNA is TGCAGCGGTCAGGGTGCAGAACGTGAAGCTTTCTTT.